What follows are 8 T cell receptor beta chains derived from one specimen sequenced in a study of T cells in Graves' hyperthyroidism and ophthalmopathy. The TCR beta CDR3 regions underwent amplification using RNA transcripts as the source. Using the HTBI primer set, a first-round RT-PCR was run on the TCR CDR3. MiXCR, run by TCRdb on the multiplex PCR reads, gives a single entry per CDR3 protein. The table records around 540,000 distinct CDR3 sequences, around 42% of them present only once. Sequencing was performed on peripheral blood or thyroid tissue (not recorded which). These receptors originate from a woman aged 18-35 years with Graves' hyperthyroidism.

The V gene is TRBV10-3, the J gene TRBJ2-2; unclear D gene. CDR1 and CDR2 (germline): ENHRY, SYGVKD. CDR3 length: 13 amino acids. Trimming shortened V by 8 bases and J by 0 bases, and 7 bases separated the two germline ends. CDR3 sequence: CAISTANTGELFF. In nucleotides, the CDR3 is TGTGCCATCTCCACAGCGAACACCGGGGAGCTGTTTTTT.

Many counts were recorded for this clonotype. The V call is TRBV10-1, the J call TRBJ2-7; 11 nucleotides align to TRBD1. This CDR3 is 13 amino acids long. Germline V CDR1 and CDR2: WNHNN, SYGVQD (reference sequence). The V gene end was trimmed by 6 bases and the J gene end by 4 bases; junction bases not matched to a gene: 2. CDR3 in amino acids: CASSRDRGYEQYF. The CDR3 DNA follows: TGCGCCAGCAGCCGGGACAGGGGGTACGAGCAGTACTTC.

The sample holds a few counts of this clonotype. The CDR3 region has the DNA TGTGCCAGCAGTGAAGGGGCTAGCGGGAGAGGCGAGCAGTACTTC. This gives the protein CASSEGASGRGEQYF. The chain is built from TRBV2 and TRBJ2-7; 10 nucleotides match TRBD2. Looked up from germline, CDR1 is SNHLY and CDR2 is FYNNEI. The CDR3 consists of 15 residues. Losses at the gene ends were 1 base for V and 6 bases for J; bases not matched to a gene: 6.

This clonotype appeared a single time. The V call is TRBV29-1, the J call TRBJ1-5, with D perhaps matching TRBD1 (6 bases). CDR1 is SQVTM, CDR2 ANQGSEA, per germline. This CDR3 region has 14 residues. CDR3 nucleotides: TGCAGTTACAACGCAGGGGCTGGCAATCAGCCCCAGCATTTT. Its translation is CSYNAGAGNQPQHF.

This clonotype was detected a few times. The chain employs TRBV4-3 and TRBJ2-7; no reliable D call. The V gene lost 0 bases and the J gene lost 6 bases, with 15 bases spanning the gap. The germline CDR1 and CDR2 sequences are LGHNA and YSLEER. There are 15 residues in the CDR3. Here the CDR3 reads CASSQDSKGISEQYF. In DNA form, the CDR3 reads TGCGCCAGCAGCCAAGATTCGAAAGGGATTTCCGAGCAGTACTTC.

This clonotype showed up just a few times. The chain carries TRBV9 and TRBJ2-7, with D possibly TRBD2 on 5 matching bases. CDR1 is SGDLS and CDR2 is YYNGEE in the germline V gene. This CDR3 contains 15 residues. V lost 2 bases and J lost 0, with 12 bases in between. CDR3 amino acids: CASSVTSGNSYEQYF. The CDR3 DNA sequence: TGTGCCAGCAGCGTCACCAGCGGAAACTCCTACGAGCAGTACTTC.

The chain uses TRBV7-8 and TRBJ2-2; D might be TRBD1 (5 bases). There are 15 residues in the CDR3. Per the germline V gene, CDR1 is SGHVS and CDR2 is FQNEAQ. The V gene lost 1 base and the J gene lost 5 bases, with 11 bases spanning the gap. In nucleotides, the CDR3 is TGTGCCAGCAGCTTAGAGGCAGGGCTTACCGGGGAGCTGTTTTTT. The encoded protein is CASSLEAGLTGELFF.

The V call is TRBV5-1, the J call TRBJ2-7; no reliable D call. Germline assignment: CDR1 SGHRS and CDR2 YFSETQ. Trimming took off 2 bases at V and 3 bases at J, with 9 bases between the two ends. This CDR3 has 13 residues. The chain's CDR3 is CASSFPGLYEQYF. Written as DNA, the CDR3 is TGCGCCAGCAGCTTCCCCGGGCTCTACGAGCAGTACTTC.